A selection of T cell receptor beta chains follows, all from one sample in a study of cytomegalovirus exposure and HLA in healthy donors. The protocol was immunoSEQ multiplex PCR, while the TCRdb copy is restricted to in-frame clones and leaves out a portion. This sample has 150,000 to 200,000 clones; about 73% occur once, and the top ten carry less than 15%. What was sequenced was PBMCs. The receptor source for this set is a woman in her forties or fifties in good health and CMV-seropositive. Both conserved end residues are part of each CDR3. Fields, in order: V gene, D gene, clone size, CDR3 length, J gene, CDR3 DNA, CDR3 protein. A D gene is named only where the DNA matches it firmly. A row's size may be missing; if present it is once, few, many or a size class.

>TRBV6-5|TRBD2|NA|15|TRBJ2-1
TGTGCCACCCTGGGGAGTAGCGGGGGGTACAATGAGCAGTTCTTC
CATLGSSGGYNEQFF
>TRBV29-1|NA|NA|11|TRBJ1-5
TGCAGCGTTGAAGATCGACAGACCCAGCATTTT
CSVEDRQTQHF
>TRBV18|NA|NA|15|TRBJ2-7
TGTGCCAGCTCACCTCCCGGGACATCCAGCTACGAGCAGTACTTC
CASSPPGTSSYEQYF
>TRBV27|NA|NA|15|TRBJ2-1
TGTGCCAGCAGCCATTACAGGGAGCCCTACAATGAGCAGTTCTTC
CASSHYREPYNEQFF
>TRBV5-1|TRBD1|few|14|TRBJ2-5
TGCGCCAGCAGCCGACAGGGGGCGGAGGAGACCCAGTACTTC
CASSRQGAEETQYF
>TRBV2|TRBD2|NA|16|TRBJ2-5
TGTGCCAGCAGTGAAAGCACTAGCGGGTTTGGAAAGACCCAGTACTTC
CASSESTSGFGKTQYF
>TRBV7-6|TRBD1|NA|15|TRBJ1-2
TGTGCCAGCAGCGAGGGACAGGGGGTGACTGATGGCTACACCTTC
CASSEGQGVTDGYTF
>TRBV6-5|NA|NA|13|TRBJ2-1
TGTGCCAGCCATGGGGGCGGGGGTTCTGAGCAGTTCTTC
CASHGGGGSEQFF
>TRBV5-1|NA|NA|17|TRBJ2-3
TGCGCCAGCAGCTTGGCCGTGGGAGGACTTAGCACAGATACGCAGTATTTT
CASSLAVGGLSTDTQYF
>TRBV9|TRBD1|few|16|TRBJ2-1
TGTGCCAGCAGCGTAGGGACAGGGGGCTCCTACAATGAGCAGTTCTTC
CASSVGTGGSYNEQFF
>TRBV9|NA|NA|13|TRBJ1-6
TGTGCCAGCAGCGAGGAGATTAATTCACCCCTCCACTTT
CASSEEINSPLHF
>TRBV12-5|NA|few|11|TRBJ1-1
TGTGCTAGTGGTTTGCTTAATGAAGCTTTCTTT
CASGLLNEAFF
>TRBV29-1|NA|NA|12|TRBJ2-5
TGCAGCGTTGAACAGGGGTTACAGACCCAGTACTTC
CSVEQGLQTQYF
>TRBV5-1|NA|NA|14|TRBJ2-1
TGCGCCAGCAGATCGACCGCCTGGTCGGGTGAGCAGTTCTTC
CASRSTAWSGEQFF
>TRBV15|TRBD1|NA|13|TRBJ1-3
TGTGCCACCAGCCCGGGACAGTCGTACACCATATATTTT
CATSPGQSYTIYF
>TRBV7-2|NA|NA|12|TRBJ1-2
TGTGCCAGCAGCCCGTCCGGGGGGGGCTACACCTTC
CASSPSGGGYTF
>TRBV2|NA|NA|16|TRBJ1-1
TGTGCCAGCAGTGGAGGTTCCAATACCTTTAACACTGAAGCTTTCTTT
CASSGGSNTFNTEAFF
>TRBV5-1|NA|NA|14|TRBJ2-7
TGCGCCAGCAGCGTGCGGACCGGGACAGCGGGGCAGTACTTC
CASSVRTGTAGQYF
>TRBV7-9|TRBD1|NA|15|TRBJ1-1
TGTGCCAGCTCACCTTCGACAGGGAGAAACACTGAAGCTTTCTTT
CASSPSTGRNTEAFF
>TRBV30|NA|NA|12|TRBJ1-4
TGTGCCTGGAGTGTACGGGAGGAAAAACTGTTTTTT
CAWSVREEKLFF
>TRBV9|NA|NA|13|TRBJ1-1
TGTGCCAGCAGCAATCGACCGGGCACTGAAGCTTTCTTT
CASSNRPGTEAFF
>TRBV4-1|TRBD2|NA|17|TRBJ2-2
TGCGCCAGCAGCCTTCCAACTAGCGGGGAGAGAACCGGGGAGCTGTTTTTT
CASSLPTSGERTGELFF
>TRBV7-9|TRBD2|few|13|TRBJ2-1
TGTGCCAGCAGCTTCGTAGCGGGGGGTGAGCAGTTCTTC
CASSFVAGGEQFF
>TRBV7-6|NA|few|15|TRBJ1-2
TGTGCCAGCAGCCCCAGCGGGTTAGCTAACTATGGCTACACCTTC
CASSPSGLANYGYTF
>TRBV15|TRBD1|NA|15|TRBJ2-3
TGTGCCACCAGCAGGGGGGGACAGGGGGCAGATACGCAGTATTTT
CATSRGGQGADTQYF
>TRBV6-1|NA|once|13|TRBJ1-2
TGTGCCAGCCTCTGGGACTCTAACTATGGCTACACCTTC
CASLWDSNYGYTF
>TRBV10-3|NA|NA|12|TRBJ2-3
TGTGCCATCAGTCAAACCGGGGAGCATCTGTATTTT
CAISQTGEHLYF
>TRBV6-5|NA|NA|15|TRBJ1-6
TGTGCCAGCAGGCCGCCAGGGTCAGGAAATTCACCCCTCCACTTT
CASRPPGSGNSPLHF
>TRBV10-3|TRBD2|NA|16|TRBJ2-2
TGTGCCATCAGTGAGGCTAGCGGGGGAGACACCGGGGAGCTGTTTTTT
CAISEASGGDTGELFF
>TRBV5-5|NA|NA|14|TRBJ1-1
TGTGCCAGCAGCTCTATTACAGGTCCCCTTGAAGCTTTCTTT
CASSSITGPLEAFF
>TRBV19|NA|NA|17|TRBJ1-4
TGTGCCAGTAGTATAGATCGTGAGGGTGCAACTAATGAAAAACTGTTTTTT
CASSIDREGATNEKLFF
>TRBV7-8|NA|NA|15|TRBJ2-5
TGTGCCAGCAGCTTAGAGAGCGGAAAACAAGAGACCCAGTACTTC
CASSLESGKQETQYF
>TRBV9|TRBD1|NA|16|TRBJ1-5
TGTGCCAGCAGCGTAGGAACAGGGGGAAGCAATCAGCCCCAGCATTTT
CASSVGTGGSNQPQHF
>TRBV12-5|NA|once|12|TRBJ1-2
TGTGCTAGTGGTACCTCTCAGGGGAGCTACACCTTC
CASGTSQGSYTF
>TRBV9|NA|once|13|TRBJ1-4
TGTGCCAGCAGCATTACAGGAAATGAAAAACTGTTTTTT
CASSITGNEKLFF
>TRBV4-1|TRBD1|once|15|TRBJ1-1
TGCGCCAGCAGCCAAAGGGACAGGGGAAACACTGAAGCTTTCTTT
CASSQRDRGNTEAFF
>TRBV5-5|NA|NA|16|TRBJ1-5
TGTGCCAGCAGCTCCCTCGGTGGACAGTCCAATCAGCCCCAGCATTTT
CASSSLGGQSNQPQHF